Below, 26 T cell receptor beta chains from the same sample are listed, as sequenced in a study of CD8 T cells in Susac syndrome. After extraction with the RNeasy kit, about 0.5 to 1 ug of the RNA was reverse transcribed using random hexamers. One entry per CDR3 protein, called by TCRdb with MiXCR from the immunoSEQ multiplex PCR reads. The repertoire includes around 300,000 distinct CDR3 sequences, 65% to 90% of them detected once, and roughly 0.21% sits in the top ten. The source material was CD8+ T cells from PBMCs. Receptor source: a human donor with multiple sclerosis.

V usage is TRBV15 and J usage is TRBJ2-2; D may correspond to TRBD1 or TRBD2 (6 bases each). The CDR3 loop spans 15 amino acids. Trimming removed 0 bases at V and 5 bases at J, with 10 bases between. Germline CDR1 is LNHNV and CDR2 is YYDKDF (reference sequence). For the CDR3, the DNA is TGTGCCACCAGCAGAGAGGGGGCGGGAACCGGGGAGCTGTTTTTT. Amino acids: CATSREGAGTGELFF.

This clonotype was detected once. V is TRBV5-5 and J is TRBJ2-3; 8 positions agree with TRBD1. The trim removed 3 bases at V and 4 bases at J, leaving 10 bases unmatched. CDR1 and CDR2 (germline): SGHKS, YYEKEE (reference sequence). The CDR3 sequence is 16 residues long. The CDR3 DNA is TGTGCCAGCAGCTCGGCACAGGGGGAATTCCCAGATACGCAGTATTTT. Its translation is CASSSAQGEFPDTQYF.

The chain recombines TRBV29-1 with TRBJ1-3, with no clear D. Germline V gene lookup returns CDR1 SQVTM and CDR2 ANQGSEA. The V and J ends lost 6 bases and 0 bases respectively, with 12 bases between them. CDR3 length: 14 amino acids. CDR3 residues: CSVLGLASGNTIYF. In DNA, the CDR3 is TGCAGCGTACTTGGACTGGCCTCTGGAAACACCATATATTTT.

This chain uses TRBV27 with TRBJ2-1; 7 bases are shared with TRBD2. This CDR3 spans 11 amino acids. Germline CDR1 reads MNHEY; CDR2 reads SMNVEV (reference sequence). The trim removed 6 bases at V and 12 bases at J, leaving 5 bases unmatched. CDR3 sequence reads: CASRAGPSQFF. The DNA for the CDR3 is TGTGCCAGCAGAGCGGGACCGTCGCAGTTCTTC.

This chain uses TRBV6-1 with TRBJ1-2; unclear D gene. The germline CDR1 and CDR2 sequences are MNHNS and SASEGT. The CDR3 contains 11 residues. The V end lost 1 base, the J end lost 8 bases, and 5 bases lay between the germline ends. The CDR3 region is CASSEEGGYTF. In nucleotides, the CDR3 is TGTGCCAGCAGTGAAGAGGGAGGCTACACCTTC.

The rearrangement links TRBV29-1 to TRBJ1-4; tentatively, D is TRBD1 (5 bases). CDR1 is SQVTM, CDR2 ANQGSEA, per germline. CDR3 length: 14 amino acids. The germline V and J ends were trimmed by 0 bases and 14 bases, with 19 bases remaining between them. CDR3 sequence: CSVEDGQGRNSLFF. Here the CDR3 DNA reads TGCAGCGTTGAAGATGGTCAGGGACGAAATTCTCTGTTTTTT.

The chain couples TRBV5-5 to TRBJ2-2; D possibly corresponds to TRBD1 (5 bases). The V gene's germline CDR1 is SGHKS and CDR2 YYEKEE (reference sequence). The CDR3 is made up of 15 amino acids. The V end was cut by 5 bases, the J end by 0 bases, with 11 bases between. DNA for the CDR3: TGTGCCAGCAGTCAACCGACAGCGAACACCGGGGAGCTGTTTTTT. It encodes CASSQPTANTGELFF.

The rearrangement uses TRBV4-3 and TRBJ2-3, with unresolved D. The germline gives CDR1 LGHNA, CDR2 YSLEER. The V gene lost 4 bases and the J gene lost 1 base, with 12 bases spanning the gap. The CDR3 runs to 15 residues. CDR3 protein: CASSRLEYGTDTQYF. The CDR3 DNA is TGCGCCAGCAGCCGCCTAGAGTACGGCACAGATACGCAGTATTTT.

The CDR3 is CASSLGSGTGNEQFF. The CDR3 bases are TGTGCCAGCAGTCTTGGTTCCGGGACAGGGAATGAGCAGTTCTTC. The chain carries TRBV27 and TRBJ2-1; TRBD1 agrees at 9 bases. This CDR3 is 15 amino acids long. V gave up 5 bases and J gave up 7 bases; unmatched junction bases: 9. Germline CDR1 is MNHEY and CDR2 is SMNVEV (reference sequence).

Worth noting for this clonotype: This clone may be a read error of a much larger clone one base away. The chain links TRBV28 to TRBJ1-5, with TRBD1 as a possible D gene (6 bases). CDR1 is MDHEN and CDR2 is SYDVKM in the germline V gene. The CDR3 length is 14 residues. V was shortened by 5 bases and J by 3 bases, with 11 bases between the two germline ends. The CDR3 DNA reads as TGTGCCAGCAGTCAGGACAGCTACAATCAGCCCCAGCATTTT. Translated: CASSQDSYNQPQHF.

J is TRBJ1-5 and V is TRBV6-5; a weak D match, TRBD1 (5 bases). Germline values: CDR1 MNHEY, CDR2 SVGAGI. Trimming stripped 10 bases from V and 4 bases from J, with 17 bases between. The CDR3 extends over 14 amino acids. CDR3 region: CATRDQGKNQPQHF. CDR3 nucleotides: TGTGCCACCCGAGACCAGGGCAAGAATCAGCCCCAGCATTTT.

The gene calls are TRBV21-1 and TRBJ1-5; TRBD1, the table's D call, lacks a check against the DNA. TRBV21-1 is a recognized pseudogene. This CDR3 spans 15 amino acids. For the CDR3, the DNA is TGTGCCAGCAGCAGACGGACAGACTGCAATCAGCCCCAGCATTTT. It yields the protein CASSRRTDCNQPQHF.

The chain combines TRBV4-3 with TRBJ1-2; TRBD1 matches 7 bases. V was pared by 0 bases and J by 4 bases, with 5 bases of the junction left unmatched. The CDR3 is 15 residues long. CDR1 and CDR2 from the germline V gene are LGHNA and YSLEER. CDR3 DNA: TGCGCCAGCAGCCAAGAGACAGGGCTTAGCTATGGCTACACCTTC. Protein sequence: CASSQETGLSYGYTF.

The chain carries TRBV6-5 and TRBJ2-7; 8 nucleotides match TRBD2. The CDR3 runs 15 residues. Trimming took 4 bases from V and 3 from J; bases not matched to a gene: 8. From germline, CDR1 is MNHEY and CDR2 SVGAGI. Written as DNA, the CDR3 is TGTGCCAGCAGTTCCGACAGCGGGGGTCTCTACGAGCAGTACTTC. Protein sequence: CASSSDSGGLYEQYF.

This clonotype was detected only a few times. The CDR3 nucleotides read TGCAGCGTTTTGGACGGGTCCTACGAGCAGTACTTC. Protein: CSVLDGSYEQYF. The rearrangement uses TRBV29-1 and TRBJ2-7, with D unresolved. Looked up from germline, CDR1 is SQVTM and CDR2 is ANQGSEA. This CDR3 is 12 amino acids long. The V end lost 5 bases, the J end lost 1 base, and 9 bases lay between the germline ends.

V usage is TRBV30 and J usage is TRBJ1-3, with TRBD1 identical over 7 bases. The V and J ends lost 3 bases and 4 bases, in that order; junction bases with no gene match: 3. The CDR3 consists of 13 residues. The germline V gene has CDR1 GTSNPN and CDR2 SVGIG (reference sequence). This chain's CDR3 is CAWRGGAGNTIYF. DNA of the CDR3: TGTGCCTGGAGAGGGGGCGCGGGAAACACCATATATTTT.

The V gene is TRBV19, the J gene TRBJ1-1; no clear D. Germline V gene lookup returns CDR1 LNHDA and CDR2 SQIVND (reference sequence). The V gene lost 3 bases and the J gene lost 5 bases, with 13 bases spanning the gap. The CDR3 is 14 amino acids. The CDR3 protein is CASSISGFGTEAFF. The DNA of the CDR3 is TGTGCCAGTAGTATTTCAGGTTTCGGGACTGAAGCTTTCTTT.

The CDR3 sequence is CASSRSGTEAFF. In DNA form, the CDR3 reads TGTGCCAGCAGCCGCAGCGGCACTGAAGCTTTCTTT. The chain combines TRBV27 with TRBJ1-1; D is ambiguous. The germline gives CDR1 MNHEY, CDR2 SMNVEV (reference sequence). This CDR3 comprises 12 residues. V gave up 6 bases and J gave up 4 bases, with 9 bases separating them.

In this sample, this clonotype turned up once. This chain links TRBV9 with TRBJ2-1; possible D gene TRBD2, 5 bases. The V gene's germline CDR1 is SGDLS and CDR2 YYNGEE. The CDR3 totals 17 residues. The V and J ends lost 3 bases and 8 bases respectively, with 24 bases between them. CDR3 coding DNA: TGTGCCAGCAGCGAAGCGGACTCAAGAACTTTGGGCGATGAGCAGTTCTTC. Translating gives CASSEADSRTLGDEQFF. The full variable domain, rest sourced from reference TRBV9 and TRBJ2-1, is DSGVTQTPKHLITATGQRVTLRCSPRSGDLSVYWYQQSLDQGLQFLIQYYNGEERAKGNILERFSAQQFPDLHSELNLSSLELGDSALYFCASSEADSRTLGDEQFFGPGTRLTVL.

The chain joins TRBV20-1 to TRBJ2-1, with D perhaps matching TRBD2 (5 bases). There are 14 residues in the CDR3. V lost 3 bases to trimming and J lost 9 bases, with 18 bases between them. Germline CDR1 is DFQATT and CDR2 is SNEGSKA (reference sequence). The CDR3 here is CSASLPDYGPEQFF. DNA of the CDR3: TGCAGTGCTAGTCTCCCCGACTACGGGCCTGAGCAGTTCTTC.

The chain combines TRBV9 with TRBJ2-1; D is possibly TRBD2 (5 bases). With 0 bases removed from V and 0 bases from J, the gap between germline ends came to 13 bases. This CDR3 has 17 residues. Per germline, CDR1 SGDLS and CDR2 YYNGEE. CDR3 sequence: CASSVVERLSSYNEQFF. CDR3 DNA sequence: TGTGCCAGCAGCGTAGTCGAGCGGTTAAGCTCCTACAATGAGCAGTTCTTC.

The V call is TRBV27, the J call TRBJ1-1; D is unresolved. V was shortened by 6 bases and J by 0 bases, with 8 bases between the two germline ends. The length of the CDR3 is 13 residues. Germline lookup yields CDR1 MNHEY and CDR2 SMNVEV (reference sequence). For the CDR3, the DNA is TGTGCCAGCAGCCATATGCTGAACACTGAAGCTTTCTTT. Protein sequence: CASSHMLNTEAFF.

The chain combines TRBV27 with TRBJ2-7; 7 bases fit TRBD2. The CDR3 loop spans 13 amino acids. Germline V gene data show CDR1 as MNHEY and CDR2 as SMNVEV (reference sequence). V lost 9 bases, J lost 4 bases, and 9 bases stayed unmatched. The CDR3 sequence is CASSAGPNYEQYF. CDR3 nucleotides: TGTGCCAGTTCAGCGGGACCAAATTACGAGCAGTACTTC.

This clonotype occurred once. The CDR3 loop reads CASSLAGRWSAFF. In DNA form, the CDR3 reads TGTGCCAGCAGTCTCGCAGGGAGGTGGAGCGCTTTCTTT. J is TRBJ1-1 and V is TRBV6-5, with a weak D call TRBD1 (5 bases). From germline, CDR1 is MNHEY and CDR2 SVGAGI. This CDR3 region has 13 residues. The V end lost 5 bases, the J end lost 11 bases, and 18 bases lay between the germline ends.

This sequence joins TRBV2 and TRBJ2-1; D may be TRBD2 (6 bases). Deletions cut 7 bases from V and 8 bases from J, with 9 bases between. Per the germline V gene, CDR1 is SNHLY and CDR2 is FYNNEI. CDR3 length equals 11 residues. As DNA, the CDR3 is TGTGCCAGCACCAGGGAGGATGAGCAGTTCTTC. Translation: CASTREDEQFF.

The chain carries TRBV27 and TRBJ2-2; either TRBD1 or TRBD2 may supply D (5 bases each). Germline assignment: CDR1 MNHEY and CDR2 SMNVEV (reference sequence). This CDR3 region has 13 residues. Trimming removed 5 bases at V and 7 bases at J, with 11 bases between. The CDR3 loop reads CASSVTGLGELFF. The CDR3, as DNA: TGTGCCAGCAGTGTCACAGGACTCGGGGAGCTGTTTTTT.